This record concerns one T cell receptor beta chain sequence. The data derive from a study of blood T cell repertoires in COVID-19. Study-level information: COVID-19 samples collected from the United States, Italy and Spain covered acute and convalescent phases. T cells, B-cell-depleted T cells, or PBMCs supplied cDNA or gDNA.

Repertoires were generated with immunoSEQ multiplex PCR, while TCRdb's copy carries only in-frame clones and drops some. The table lists roughly 40,000 clones, roughly 92% of them singletons. Seattle researchers signed up patients amid active infection and tracked them longitudinally. CDR1 MNHEY and CDR2 SVGAGI come from the germline V gene. This CDR3 has 15 residues. The V gene end was trimmed by 7 bases and the J gene end by 7 bases; junction bases not matched to a gene: 10. Sequenced sample: peripheral blood. The V gene is TRBV6-5, the J gene TRBJ1-4; 9 nucleotides match TRBD1. This TCR was recovered from a man aged 45-65 years with COVID-19, enrolled during active disease. CDR3 region: CASNRKQGAFEKLFF. CDR3 nucleotide sequence: TGTGCCAGCAACAGAAAACAGGGGGCGTTTGAAAAACTGTTTTTT.